These 26 T cell receptor beta chains came from one sample sequenced in a study of PD-L1 blockade in urothelial cancer (dated by TCRdb to 2016 to 2017). The library came from the immunoSEQ multiplex PCR assay. TCRdb's version of the immuneACCESS table is confined to in-frame rearrangements and falls short of the full clone set. An unresolved V gene accounts for under half of the shortfall where checked; the remainder is of unknown origin. A total of roughly 48,000 clones appear in this sample, 75% to 90% of them only once. About 5.6% of the sample is held by the ten biggest clonotypes. The source was PBMCs, collected around atezolizumab (anti-PD-L1) treatment. The receptors originated from a man aged 35 to 55 with urothelial cancer.

The chain is built from TRBV9 and TRBJ2-3; 7 nucleotides align to TRBD1. With 4 bases clipped from V and 3 bases from J, the junction kept 17 bases outside the gene matches. Germline CDR1 SGDLS, CDR2 YYNGEE. This CDR3 spans 18 amino acids. CDR3 amino acids: CASSPEGSDRVATDTQYF. The CDR3 DNA is TGTGCCAGCAGCCCCGAGGGCTCAGACAGGGTAGCGACAGATACGCAGTATTTT.

The V gene is TRBV30, the J gene TRBJ2-1, with D possibly matching TRBD2 (8 bases). Germline V gene data show CDR1 as GTSNPN and CDR2 as SVGIG (reference sequence). V lost 6 bases to trimming and J lost 5 bases, with 26 bases between them. The CDR3 has 17 amino acids. The CDR3: CACSRGLTSVGNNEQFF. Here the CDR3 DNA reads TGTGCCTGTTCCAGGGGGTTGACTAGCGTGGGGAACAATGAGCAGTTCTTC.

The chain joins TRBV5-6 to TRBJ2-5; D gene ambiguous. Germline V CDR1 and CDR2: SGHDT, YYEEEE. CDR3 length: 13 amino acids. V was pared by 4 bases and J by 7 bases, with 14 bases between. DNA of the CDR3: TGTGCCAGCAGCCCGGTAAATCCTCCGACCCAGTACTTC. Translation gives CASSPVNPPTQYF.

V is TRBV30 and J is TRBJ2-2; 9 positions agree with TRBD2. V gave up 0 bases and J gave up 4 bases; unmatched junction bases: 9. From germline, CDR1 is GTSNPN and CDR2 SVGIG (reference sequence). This CDR3 region has 17 residues. Here the CDR3 DNA reads TGTGCCTGGAGTGTAAAGGCGGGAGGGAGGGGCACCGGGGAGCTGTTTTTT. Translated, it gives CAWSVKAGGRGTGELFF.

The chain recombines TRBV7-9 with TRBJ2-4; possibly TRBD2 for D (5 bases). Trimming stripped 4 bases from V and 8 bases from J, with 12 bases between. CDR1 SEHNR and CDR2 FQNEAQ come from the germline V gene (reference sequence). The CDR3 contains 13 residues. CDR3 sequence: CASSSRGADIQYF. The CDR3 DNA reads TGTGCCAGCAGCTCCCGGGGTGCAGACATTCAGTACTTC. The full variable domain, its missing parts supplied by reference TRBV7-9 and TRBJ2-4, is DTGVSQNPRHKITKRGQNVTFRCDPISEHNRLYWYRQTLGQGPEFLTYFQNEAQLEKSRLLSDRFSAERPKGSFSTLEIQRTEQGDSAMYLCASSSRGADIQYFGAGTRLSVL.

The gene calls are TRBV10-3 and TRBJ2-5; maybe TRBD1 (6 bases). The CDR3 consists of 15 residues. Trimming pared 3 bases from V and 5 bases from J, leaving 16 bases between. Germline lookup yields CDR1 ENHRY and CDR2 SYGVKD. CDR3 bases: TGTGCCATCAGTGAACTCGCCGGGACACGGGAGACCCAGTACTTC. It yields the protein CAISELAGTRETQYF.

This chain connects TRBV19 to TRBJ2-2, with 9 bases fitting TRBD2. Losses at the gene ends were 3 bases for V and 6 bases for J; bases not matched to a gene: 5. The CDR3 is made up of 15 amino acids. CDR1 and CDR2 (germline): LNHDA, SQIVND (reference sequence). The chain's CDR3 is CASSIGTSWPGELFF. The CDR3 DNA reads TGTGCCAGTAGTATTGGGACTAGCTGGCCCGGGGAGCTGTTTTTT.

This clone has more than one count but fewer than ten. The rearrangement links TRBV14 to TRBJ1-2; D uncertain. Germline values: CDR1 SGHDN, CDR2 FVKESK. The CDR3 runs 13 residues. Trimming cost V 5 bases and J 3 bases, with 10 bases left between them. CDR3 sequence (DNA): TGTGCCAGCAGCAACCGGGGAGACTATGGCTACACCTTC. It yields the protein CASSNRGDYGYTF. Filled out from reference TRBV14 and TRBJ1-2, the complete variable domain reads EAGVTQFPSHSVIEKGQTVTLRCDPISGHDNLYWYRRVMGKEIKFLLHFVKESKQDESGMPNNRFLAERTGGTYSTLKVQPAELEDSGVYFCASSNRGDYGYTFGSGTRLTVV.

The chain links TRBV19 to TRBJ1-5; D remains ambiguous. The CDR3 spans 14 residues. Per the germline V gene, CDR1 is LNHDA and CDR2 is SQIVND (reference sequence). The V gene lost 4 bases and the J gene lost 5 bases, with 12 bases spanning the gap. The CDR3 region has the DNA TGTGCCAGTAGTAGCCGGGGATGGGATCAGCCCCAGCATTTT. Its translation is CASSSRGWDQPQHF.

This clone was detected only a few times. CDR3 DNA: TGTGCCAGCAGTTTTTTCAGGGGGCGGACTGAAGCTTTCTTT. Encoded protein: CASSFFRGRTEAFF. V and J are TRBV28 and TRBJ1-1, with 8 bases fitting TRBD1. This CDR3 region has 14 residues. After removal of 3 bases from V and 5 bases from J, the junction contained 5 bases not matched to a gene. Germline assignment: CDR1 MDHEN and CDR2 SYDVKM.

CDR3 in DNA: TGTGCCAGCAGTTTAGGTTCAGGGGGCGGGGAGCAGTACTTC. Residues: CASSLGSGGGEQYF. V usage is TRBV27 and J usage is TRBJ2-7, with 8 bases lining up with TRBD1. Looked up from germline, CDR1 is MNHEY and CDR2 is SMNVEV (reference sequence). J was trimmed by 7 bases and V by 2 bases; bases with no gene match: 7. This CDR3 contains 14 residues.

This chain uses TRBV19 with TRBJ2-7, with 9 bases identical to TRBD1. This CDR3 has 14 residues. The trim removed 4 bases at V and 3 bases at J, leaving 4 bases unmatched. Per the germline V gene, CDR1 is LNHDA and CDR2 is SQIVND (reference sequence). CDR3 nucleotides: TGTGCCAGTAGTAGGGACAGGGCGAACTACGAGCAGTACTTC. Protein sequence: CASSRDRANYEQYF.

The chain joins TRBV6-5 to TRBJ2-1; a weak D match, TRBD2 (5 bases). The germline V and J ends were trimmed by 8 bases and 1 base, with 12 bases remaining between them. CDR1 is MNHEY, CDR2 SVGAGI, per germline. The CDR3 consists of 14 residues. CDR3 in DNA: TGTGCCAGCTACTCCGGACTTTCCTACAATGAGCAGTTCTTC. As protein: CASYSGLSYNEQFF.

The chain is built from TRBV2 and TRBJ1-5, with unresolved D. Trimming stripped 3 bases from V and 8 bases from J, with 20 bases between. Germline V gene data show CDR1 as SNHLY and CDR2 as FYNNEI. The CDR3 is 16 residues long. CDR3 coding DNA: TGTGCCAGCAGTGAGGGTGGAGGGCCCAAGGAAAAGCCCCAGCATTTT. Translated, it gives CASSEGGGPKEKPQHF. Combining the CDR3 with reference TRBV2 and TRBJ1-5 gives the whole variable domain EPEVTQTPSHQVTQMGQEVILRCVPISNHLYFYWYRQILGQKVEFLVSFYNNEISEKSEIFDDQFSVERPDGSNFTLKIRSTKLEDSAMYFCASSEGGGPKEKPQHFGDGTRLSIL.

This chain uses TRBV4-1 with TRBJ2-1, with 9 bases fitting TRBD1. CDR3 size: 16 residues. V shed 1 base and J 2 bases; nucleotides not matched to a gene: 3. Per the germline V gene, CDR1 is MGHRA and CDR2 is YSYEKL. The CDR3 DNA sequence: TGCGCCAGCAGCCAAGGACGGGACAGGGCCTACAATGAGCAGTTCTTC. Its translation: CASSQGRDRAYNEQFF.

The chain uses TRBV28 and TRBJ2-7; 13 bases map to TRBD2. The germline CDR1 and CDR2 sequences are MDHEN and SYDVKM. This CDR3 comprises 15 residues. J lost 4 bases, V lost 6 bases, and 6 bases had no gene match. The CDR3 region has the DNA TGTGCCAGCAGGTATAAACTAGCGGGAGGGTACGAGCAGTACTTC. Protein sequence: CASRYKLAGGYEQYF.

This clone has just one count. The CDR3 loop is CASSANPGLSMATDTQYF. CDR3 nucleotides: TGTGCCAGCTCGGCCAATCCGGGACTCTCAATGGCGACAGATACGCAGTATTTT. The J gene is TRBJ2-3, the V gene TRBV18; possibly TRBD2 for D (6 bases). The V gene lost 6 bases and the J gene lost 3 bases, with 25 bases spanning the gap. The CDR3 extends over 18 amino acids. The germline V gene encodes CDR1 KGHSH and CDR2 LQKENI.

V usage is TRBV27 and J usage is TRBJ2-3; TRBD1 might be the D (6 bases). The V end was cut by 5 bases, the J end by 5 bases, with 23 bases between. The CDR3 is made up of 17 amino acids. Per the germline V gene, CDR1 is MNHEY and CDR2 is SMNVEV (reference sequence). CDR3: CASSPTPRWGLVDTQYF. In nucleotides, the CDR3 is TGTGCCAGCAGTCCAACCCCCCGATGGGGGCTGGTAGATACGCAGTATTTT.

This clone was detected only once. The genes are TRBV15 and TRBJ1-4; D unresolved. V gave up 5 bases and J gave up 6 bases, with 7 bases separating them. Germline V CDR1 and CDR2: LNHNV, YYDKDF (reference sequence). This CDR3 comprises 12 residues. The CDR3 loop reads CATSYGYEKLFF. CDR3 DNA: TGTGCCACCAGCTACGGGTATGAAAAACTGTTTTTT.

This clone was found a few times. This chain links TRBV4-1 with TRBJ2-1; TRBD2 matches 12 bases. The CDR3 contains 18 residues. Looked up from germline, CDR1 is MGHRA and CDR2 is YSYEKL. V was clipped by 3 bases and J by 4 bases; unmatched bases: 10. The CDR3 DNA reads TGCGCCAGCAGCCAGGTGGACATGGGACTAGCGGGTTACAATGAGCAGTTCTTC. Its translation is CASSQVDMGLAGYNEQFF.

This clone was recorded once. The V gene is TRBV7-3, the J gene TRBJ2-7; 7 positions match TRBD2. Germline trimming cut 3 bases from V and 0 bases from J; bases unmatched to any gene: 5. Germline V CDR1 and CDR2: SGHTA, FQGTGA. The CDR3 runs to 15 residues. The CDR3 nucleotides read TGTGCCAGCAGCTTGGGAGCTAGCGGCTCCTACGAGCAGTACTTC. It codes for CASSLGASGSYEQYF.

This chain uses TRBV11-3 with TRBJ2-1, with 8 bases matching TRBD2. V shed 5 bases, J shed 3 bases, and the junction held 6 bases outside the gene matches. The CDR3 runs to 15 residues. The V gene's germline CDR1 is SGHNT and CDR2 YENEEA. CDR3: CASSPGRAVYNEQFF. CDR3 bases: TGTGCCAGCAGCCCCGGGAGGGCAGTCTACAATGAGCAGTTCTTC.

This clone was counted a single time. This chain joins TRBV15 and TRBJ2-1, with D possibly matching TRBD1 (5 bases). Germline assignment: CDR1 LNHNV and CDR2 YYDKDF (reference sequence). This CDR3 comprises 14 residues. Trimming shortened V by 0 bases and J by 7 bases, and 10 bases separated the two germline ends. The CDR3 DNA follows: TGTGCCACCAGCAGAGATTATCAGGGAAATGAGCAGTTCTTC. This gives the protein CATSRDYQGNEQFF.

The rearrangement uses TRBV27 and TRBJ1-5; TRBD1 matches 7 bases. CDR1 and CDR2 (germline): MNHEY, SMNVEV (reference sequence). The CDR3 is 17 amino acids. The junction had 19 bases not matched to a gene; V was cut back by 8 bases and J by 6 bases. Here the CDR3 reads CASGPRTGTVVAQPQHF. The CDR3 nucleotides read TGTGCCAGCGGACCCAGAACCGGGACAGTGGTCGCTCAGCCCCAGCATTTT.

This clone was seen just once. V and J are TRBV14 and TRBJ1-2; D ambiguous. The CDR3 totals 13 residues. V was cut by 1 base and J by 8 bases, with 11 bases left in between. The germline V gene encodes CDR1 SGHDN and CDR2 FVKESK. The CDR3 bases are TGTGCCAGCAGCCAAGCGATCCAGGCGGGCTACACCTTC. Protein: CASSQAIQAGYTF.

The chain is built from TRBV27 and TRBJ2-7; 12 bases map to TRBD1. The CDR3 covers 17 residues. With 5 bases clipped from V and 5 bases from J, the junction kept 13 bases outside the gene matches. Looked up from germline, CDR1 is MNHEY and CDR2 is SMNVEV (reference sequence). Here the CDR3 DNA reads TGTGCCAGCAGTCACCGGGACAGGGGGCGCAGTGCCCACGAGCAGTACTTC. The encoded protein is CASSHRDRGRSAHEQYF.